This TCR beta chain was sequenced during a study of a mutant IDH1 vaccine in newly diagnosed glioma. In the study overall: There were eight vaccinations for patients, given in weeks 1, 3, 5, 7, 11, 15, 19 and 23. Treated patients were about 60% male, around 38% female, mean age roughly 40 years. Before enrollment, patients got radiotherapy alone, temozolomide alone, or mostly the combination. Study-level points and caveats: Top peripheral T cell clonotype shifts appeared unrelated to pseudoprogression.

Time point of the sample: week 11, during vaccination. With topical imiquimod, each dose of the vaccine consisted of 300 ug of mutant IDH1 20-mer peptide. Profiling relied on immunoSEQ multiplex PCR, and the TCRdb table lists in-frame clones only, not all of them. This sample has tens of thousands of clones; approximately 79% occur once, and the top ten carry 8% to 10%. As concerns this clone: As yet, its antigen is unknown.

The ends were cut back, 2 bases at V and 0 bases at J, with 14 bases in the middle. The CDR3 is made up of 17 amino acids. The germline CDR1 and CDR2 sequences are SGHTA and FQGNSA. The clonotype originates from a man between 35 and 55 years old with glioma. The starting material was PBMCs, obtained from a glioma patient whose treatment included an IDH1 peptide vaccine. The chain is built from TRBV7-2 and TRBJ2-1; D may be TRBD2 (7 bases). DNA for the CDR3: TGTGCCAGCAGCTTAAGGGGGGGCCGCCTCTCCTACAATGAGCAGTTCTTC. This encodes CASSLRGGRLSYNEQFF.